The clone carrying this TCR beta chain was observed a handful of times. The length of the CDR3 is 16 residues. Germline V gives CDR1 DFQATT, CDR2 SNEGSKA (reference sequence). V was clipped by 2 bases and J by 1 base; unmatched bases: 7. These data come from a study of identical twins. Using its own MiXCR run on the 5' RACE reads, TCRdb lists one record per CDR3 protein. The sample yields fewer than 550,000 distinct CDR3 sequences, 14% seen once. All donors were healthy, and all were Caucasian. A further study also used this sample, focusing on yellow fever vaccine responses in identical twins.

This chain uses TRBV20-1 with TRBJ2-4; 8 nucleotides match TRBD1. The sequence was obtained from a woman younger than 35 in good health. The specimen sequenced was CD4+ T cells sorted from blood. CDR3 region: CSARLDREFAKNIQYF. The CDR3, as DNA: TGCAGTGCTAGACTGGACAGGGAGTTTGCCAAAAACATTCAGTACTTC.